Each of the 4 T cell receptor beta chains below was sequenced from the same sample in a study of cytomegalovirus exposure and HLA in healthy donors. With 60 Vbeta and 13 Jbeta primers, the PCR was carried out. Repertoires were generated with immunoSEQ multiplex PCR, while TCRdb's copy carries only in-frame clones and drops some. Among around 120,000 clones listed, over 65% were seen once. Sequences were obtained from PBMCs. The receptors shown here come from a woman in her fifties or sixties in good health and CMV-seropositive.

In its sample, this clone was seen once. The rearrangement joins TRBV6-1 to TRBJ2-7; tentatively, D is TRBD2 (5 bases). There are 13 residues in the CDR3. CDR1 is MNHNS, CDR2 SASEGT, per germline. V dropped 3 bases and J dropped 2 bases, with 8 bases sitting between them. CDR3 in amino acids: CASSEPGTYEQYF. The CDR3 bases are TGTGCCAGCAGTGAGCCGGGGACCTACGAGCAGTACTTC.

The CDR3 region is CASSTGGTTTNEKLFF. DNA for the CDR3: TGTGCCAGTAGTACGGGCGGGACGACAACTAATGAAAAACTGTTTTTT. The gene calls are TRBV19 and TRBJ1-4, with TRBD1 as a possible D gene (5 bases). This CDR3 is 16 amino acids long. The germline gives CDR1 LNHDA, CDR2 SQIVND (reference sequence). Trimming removed 4 bases from V and 0 bases from J, with 12 bases in between.

V and J are TRBV10-3 and TRBJ1-3, with D perhaps TRBD1 (6 bases). Trimming left V 0 bases short and J 0 bases short, with 15 bases between. This CDR3 comprises 18 residues. Germline values: CDR1 ENHRY, CDR2 SYGVKD. This chain's CDR3 is CAISESRTATSSGNTIYF. The CDR3 DNA is TGTGCCATCAGTGAGTCGAGGACAGCAACCAGCTCTGGAAACACCATATATTTT.

CDR3 loop: CASSLVGTGDVFPEKLFF. In DNA form, the CDR3 reads TGCGCCAGCAGCTTGGTTGGGACAGGGGACGTTTTCCCCGAAAAACTGTTTTTT. The chain has TRBV5-1 and TRBJ1-4; 10 bases are shared with TRBD1. The CDR3 has 18 residues. Unmatched junction bases numbered 13, after V lost 0 bases and J lost 8 bases. Per germline, CDR1 SGHRS and CDR2 YFSETQ. Drawing the rest from reference TRBV5-1 and TRBJ1-4, the complete variable domain is KAGVTQTPRYLIKTRGQQVTLSCSPISGHRSVSWYQQTPGQGLQFLFEYFSETQRNKGNFPGRFSGRQFSNSRSEMNVSTLELGDSALYLCASSLVGTGDVFPEKLFFGSGTQLSVL.